The 21 T cell receptor beta chains listed next were all sequenced from one sample in a study of blood T cells in healthy people across ages. Together with a sample-barcoded 5' primer, a J-beta primer mix was included in a second PCR lasting about 6 to 11 cycles. TCRdb re-analysed the 5' RACE reads in MiXCR, keeping a single row per CDR3 protein. The sample holds some 710,000 distinct CDR3 sequences, roughly 46% seen once. Source material: blood. Every receptor here comes from a man at least 80 years old in good health.

The chain employs TRBV27 and TRBJ2-2; the D is unclear. Germline CDR1 is MNHEY and CDR2 is SMNVEV (reference sequence). With 5 bases removed from V and 7 bases from J, the gap between germline ends came to 11 bases. The CDR3 sequence is 13 residues long. The CDR3 nucleotides are TGTGCCAGCAGTAATCGGAAAAACGGGGAGCTGTTTTTT. Its translation: CASSNRKNGELFF.

This clonotype has a count of ten or more. The gene calls are TRBV4-3 and TRBJ2-1; D might be TRBD1 or TRBD2, each matching 5 bases. Per the germline V gene, CDR1 is LGHNA and CDR2 is YSLEER. V lost 0 bases and J lost 7, with 13 bases in between. CDR3 length equals 15 residues. The CDR3 DNA is TGCGCCAGCAGCCAAGATGGGACCAATGGGAATGAGCAGTTCTTC. It specifies CASSQDGTNGNEQFF.

This clonotype was counted between two and nine times. The chain recombines TRBV7-2 with TRBJ2-1, with D unclear. CDR1 is SGHTA and CDR2 is FQGNSA in the germline V gene. V was trimmed by 5 bases and J by 13 bases, leaving 18 bases between them. The CDR3 spans 13 residues. The CDR3 spells CASSPPNGETQFF. The CDR3 region has the DNA TGTGCCAGCAGCCCCCCGAACGGCGAGACCCAGTTCTTC.

V usage is TRBV27 and J usage is TRBJ2-3, with TRBD2 as a possible D gene (6 bases). The CDR3 totals 16 residues. Trimming shortened V by 3 bases and J by 7 bases, and 20 bases separated the two germline ends. Germline loops: CDR1 MNHEY, CDR2 SMNVEV (reference sequence). Written as DNA, the CDR3 is TGTGCCAGCAGTTTTCTAACAGCTACTGCGGGAAATACGCAGTATTTT. It encodes CASSFLTATAGNTQYF.

This clonotype appeared a few times. The chain employs TRBV4-2 and TRBJ2-7, with unresolved D. The ends were cut back, 1 base at V and 0 bases at J, with 7 bases in the middle. The CDR3 contains 14 residues. Per the germline V gene, CDR1 is LGHNA and CDR2 is YNFKEQ. The CDR3 spells CASSQVGRSYEQYF. CDR3 sequence (DNA): TGTGCCAGCAGCCAAGTTGGGCGCTCCTACGAGCAGTACTTC.

This clonotype was recorded many times. The rearrangement joins TRBV7-2 to TRBJ2-5; D is perhaps TRBD1 (5 bases). V lost 2 bases and J lost 2, with 9 bases in between. This CDR3 region has 14 residues. The germline CDR1 and CDR2 sequences are SGHTA and FQGNSA. The CDR3 DNA follows: TGTGCCAGCAGCTTACCAGGGTATCAAGAGACCCAGTACTTC. Translated, it gives CASSLPGYQETQYF.

The chain couples TRBV20-1 to TRBJ2-1, with 12 bases lining up with TRBD2. The germline V gene has CDR1 DFQATT and CDR2 SNEGSKA (reference sequence). After removal of 5 bases from V and 6 bases from J, the junction contained 8 bases not matched to a gene. CDR3 size: 15 residues. The DNA for the CDR3 is TGCAGTGCTGATAATGGACTAGCGGGGCCCAATGAGCAGTTCTTC. Its protein product is CSADNGLAGPNEQFF.

This clonotype was recorded a few times. The rearrangement links TRBV4-1 to TRBJ2-7, with 9 bases matching TRBD1. CDR3 length: 20 amino acids. V was clipped by 1 base and J by 3 bases; unmatched bases: 19. Germline V gene lookup returns CDR1 MGHRA and CDR2 YSYEKL. CDR3: CASSQVYFGDRAFRGYEQYF. The CDR3 bases are TGCGCCAGCAGCCAAGTCTATTTTGGGGACAGGGCATTTCGCGGCTACGAGCAGTACTTC.

The chain uses TRBV12-3 or TRBV12-4 and TRBJ1-2; the D gene is possibly TRBD1 (5 bases). The CDR3 extends over 16 amino acids. V was pared by 5 bases and J by 1 base, with 17 bases between. Here the CDR3 DNA reads TGTGCCAGCAGTCCCCCAGGGAGACAGCTTAACTATGGCTACACCTTC. Protein: CASSPPGRQLNYGYTF.

This chain uses TRBV9 with TRBJ2-3; TRBD2 matches 7 bases. The germline V gene has CDR1 SGDLS and CDR2 YYNGEE. This CDR3 comprises 18 residues. Unmatched junction bases numbered 18, after V lost 2 bases and J lost 6 bases. The CDR3 loop is CASSVGALSGIALDTQYF. In DNA, the CDR3 is TGTGCCAGCAGCGTTGGGGCCTTAAGCGGGATAGCGTTGGATACGCAGTATTTT.

The rearrangement joins TRBV5-1 to TRBJ2-1; 7 bases map to TRBD2. J was trimmed by 1 base and V by 4 bases; bases with no gene match: 8. The CDR3 extends over 16 amino acids. CDR1 and CDR2 (germline): SGHRS, YFSETQ. CDR3 region: CASSALADQSYNEQFF. CDR3 bases: TGCGCCAGCAGCGCCCTAGCGGACCAATCCTACAATGAGCAGTTCTTC.

V and J are TRBV12-3 or TRBV12-4 and TRBJ1-1; D call uncertain. V was cut by 5 bases and J by 4 bases, with 11 bases left in between. The CDR3 totals 13 residues. The CDR3 nucleotides are TGTGCCAGCAGTCCGCGGGAGTCCACTGAAGCTTTCTTT. This gives the protein CASSPRESTEAFF.

CDR3 nucleotides: TGCAGCGTTTCGGGGAGGAACACAGATACGCAGTATTTT. Translation gives CSVSGRNTDTQYF. This rearrangement joins TRBV29-1 to TRBJ2-3, with D possibly TRBD2 on 6 matching bases. This CDR3 comprises 13 residues. Per the germline V gene, CDR1 is SQVTM and CDR2 is ANQGSEA. V was trimmed by 5 bases and J by 2 bases, leaving 11 bases between them.

The gene calls are TRBV7-2 and TRBJ2-5; D is unresolved. The CDR3 runs 14 residues. Trimming stripped 4 bases from V and 2 bases from J, with 11 bases between. The germline V gene encodes CDR1 SGHTA and CDR2 FQGNSA. As DNA, the CDR3 is TGTGCCAGCAGCTACACTACTCTTCAAGAGACCCAGTACTTC. Translated, it gives CASSYTTLQETQYF.

This clonotype turned up a few times. The rearrangement uses TRBV6-6 and TRBJ2-7; 12 nucleotides line up with TRBD1. V lost 6 bases to trimming and J lost 5 bases; unmatched junction nucleotides: 5. Germline-derived CDR1 and CDR2 are MNHNY and SVGAGI (reference sequence). The CDR3 runs to 14 residues. The CDR3 DNA is TGTGCCAGCAGCTGGGGACAGGGGGCGAACGAGCAGTACTTC. Its protein product is CASSWGQGANEQYF.

In its sample, this clonotype was seen once. A read error is possible here, since a much larger clone lies one base away. The chain joins TRBV20-1 to TRBJ2-3; no clear D gene. CDR3 length: 15 residues. Germline V gene lookup returns CDR1 DFQATT and CDR2 SNEGSKA (reference sequence). The CDR3 reads CSATTNLLSTATQYF. The CDR3 coding sequence is TGCAGTGCTACTACCAATTTGCTAAGCACAGCTACGCAGTATTTT.

This clonotype occurred a few times. The chain carries TRBV14 and TRBJ2-1; TRBD2 matches at 9 bases. The CDR3 has 13 amino acids. Germline lookup yields CDR1 SGHDN and CDR2 FVKESK. With 0 bases clipped from V and 13 bases from J, the junction kept 4 bases outside the gene matches. The CDR3 spells CASSQDLGTSQFF. In DNA form, the CDR3 reads TGTGCCAGCAGCCAAGATCTGGGGACTAGCCAGTTCTTC.

V and J are TRBV6-1 and TRBJ2-7, with D tentatively TRBD1 or TRBD2 (5 bases each). Deletions cut 2 bases from V and 4 bases from J, with 9 bases between. The CDR3 length is 13 residues. The germline CDR1 and CDR2 sequences are MNHNS and SASEGT. The CDR3 region has the DNA TGTGCCAGCAGTGAACAGGGACCTTACGAGCAGTACTTC. This gives the protein CASSEQGPYEQYF.

The V and J genes are TRBV28 and TRBJ2-7; 7 positions match TRBD2. J lost 2 bases, V lost 3 bases, and 4 bases had no gene match. The CDR3 covers 14 residues. Germline V gene data show CDR1 as MDHEN and CDR2 as SYDVKM. For the CDR3, the DNA is TGTGCCAGCAGTTTGTGGGGGACTACCTACGAGCAGTACTTC. Residues: CASSLWGTTYEQYF. Based on the CDR3 plus reference TRBV28 and TRBJ2-7, the full variable domain is DVKVTQSSRYLVKRTGEKVFLECVQDMDHENMFWYRQDPGLGLRLIYFSYDVKMKEKGDIPEGYSVSREKKERFSLILESASTNQTSMYLCASSLWGTTYEQYFGPGTRLTVT.

The chain has TRBV7-2 and TRBJ2-5; D might be TRBD2 (5 bases). The J call is uncertain, as TRBJ2-7 better fits the DNA end. This CDR3 contains 14 residues. Germline V gene sequence: CDR1 SGHTA, CDR2 FQGNSA. The CDR3 region is CASSSARDSYEQYF. CDR3 bases: TGTGCCAGCTCCAGCGCCCGGGACTCCTACGAGCAGTACTTC.

This clonotype was recorded at least ten times. The V and J genes are TRBV25-1 and TRBJ2-1, with TRBD2 matching 9 bases. CDR1 is MGHDK, CDR2 SYGVNS, per germline. Losses at the gene ends were 5 bases for V and 4 bases for J; bases not matched to a gene: 9. The CDR3 totals 16 residues. The CDR3 sequence: CASSPPGGLAYNEQFF. CDR3 nucleotide sequence: TGTGCCAGCAGTCCACCGGGGGGACTAGCTTACAATGAGCAGTTCTTC.